This entry concerns a single TCR beta chain. No antigen is known for it. There were TCR beta CDR3 regions amplified from RNA transcripts. When the TCR CDR3 underwent first-round RT-PCR, the HTBI primer set was used. TCRdb redid the calling of the multiplex PCR reads with MiXCR, one entry per CDR3 protein. Among fewer than 700,000 distinct CDR3 sequences listed, roughly 18% were seen once. This record belongs to a study of T cells in Graves' hyperthyroidism and ophthalmopathy. On the study more broadly: The initial diagnosis was the point when peripheral blood was collected, ahead of any treatment.

The V end lost 2 bases, the J end lost 0 bases, and 13 bases lay between the germline ends. Germline CDR1 reads MNHNS; CDR2 reads SASEGT. The CDR3 consists of 16 residues. Points from the study as a whole: The model foresaw ophthalmopathy a median roughly 6 months prior to onset. In simple terms, a model built on 13 V-J features told ophthalmopathy apart from stable hyperthyroidism. Blood also contained most expanded thyroid clonotypes above 0.001.

This chain links TRBV6-1 with TRBJ1-2; no clear D. Material: blood. The sequence came from a woman between 18 and 29 years old with Graves' ophthalmopathy. CDR3 amino acids: CASSELKASANYGYTF. DNA for the CDR3: TGTGCCAGCAGTGAACTTAAGGCCTCAGCTAACTATGGCTACACCTTC.